This TCR beta chain was documented in a study of blood T cell repertoires in COVID-19. Study-wide context: Whether acute or convalescent, the COVID-19 samples came from the United States, Italy and Spain. The cDNA or gDNA used as material had been derived from T cells, B-cell-depleted T cells, or PBMCs.

As handled by the study authors: Estimation of nucleated cell counts relied on the amplification of reference gene primers. Sequencing used immunoSEQ multiplex PCR; TCRdb keeps in-frame clones, though not all of them. The V and J calls and clone size were taken over from that table, and D and trimming were inferred from the DNA. The data show approximately 220,000 clones, around 84% seen once. In its sample, this clone was seen a few times. From germline, CDR1 is SGHRS and CDR2 YFSETQ. This CDR3 spans 16 amino acids. J lost 1 base, V lost 4 bases, and 2 bases had no gene match. Sequenced: peripheral blood. This chain links TRBV5-1 with TRBJ2-2; 12 bases map to TRBD2. The sequence was obtained from a woman aged 60 to 75 who had recovered from COVID-19. The CDR3, as DNA: TGCGCCAGCAGCCCGGGACTAGCGGGGAACACCGGGGAGCTGTTTTTT. This translates into CASSPGLAGNTGELFF.